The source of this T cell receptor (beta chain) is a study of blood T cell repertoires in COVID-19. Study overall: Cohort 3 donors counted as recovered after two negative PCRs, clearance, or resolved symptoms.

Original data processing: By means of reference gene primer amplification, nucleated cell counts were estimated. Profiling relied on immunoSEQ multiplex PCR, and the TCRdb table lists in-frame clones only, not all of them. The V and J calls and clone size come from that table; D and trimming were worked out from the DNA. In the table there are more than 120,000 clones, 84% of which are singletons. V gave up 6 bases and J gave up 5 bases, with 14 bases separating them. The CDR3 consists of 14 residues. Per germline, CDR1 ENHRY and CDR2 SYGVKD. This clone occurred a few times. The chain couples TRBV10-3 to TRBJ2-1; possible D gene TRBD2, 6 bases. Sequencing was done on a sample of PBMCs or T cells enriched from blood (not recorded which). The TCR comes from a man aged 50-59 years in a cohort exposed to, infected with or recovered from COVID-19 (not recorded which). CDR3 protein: CAISKLATDNEQFF. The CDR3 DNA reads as TGTGCCATCAGCAAACTAGCCACCGACAATGAGCAGTTCTTC.